One sample yielded the 6 T cell receptor beta chains listed below, sequenced in a study of T cell changes during pregnancy in multiple sclerosis. The repertoire was sequenced with immunoSEQ multiplex PCR; TCRdb's copy has only in-frame clones and lacks some. The sample carries over 50,000 clones, roughly nine tenths recorded once. The material was peripheral blood, obtained in the first trimester of pregnancy. The receptor source for this set is a female donor in good health, enrolled as a control in a pregnancy study.

This rearrangement joins TRBV7-6 to TRBJ2-3; TRBD1 matches at 10 bases. Per germline, CDR1 SGHVS and CDR2 FNYEAQ. J gave up 6 bases and V 5 bases, and 8 bases lay outside the gene matches. The length of the CDR3 is 15 residues. In DNA form, the CDR3 reads TGTGCCAGCAGCCCGCGGGACAGGGGCCGGGATACGCAGTATTTT. Amino acids: CASSPRDRGRDTQYF.

This rearrangement joins TRBV18 to TRBJ2-1; 7 bases are a match to TRBD2. The CDR3 spans 13 residues. Looked up from germline, CDR1 is KGHSH and CDR2 is LQKENI. J lost 8 bases, V lost 6 bases, and 7 bases had no gene match. The DNA of the CDR3 is TGTGCCAGCTCTCCCCCGGGGGGTGATGAGCAGTTCTTC. It specifies CASSPPGGDEQFF. Variable domain in full (rest from reference TRBV18 and TRBJ2-1): NAGVMQNPRHLVRRRGQEARLRCSPMKGHSHVYWYRQLPEEGLKFMVYLQKENIIDESGMPKERFSAEFPKEGPSILRIQQVVRGDSAAYFCASSPPGGDEQFFGPGTRLTVL.

This chain links TRBV5-1 with TRBJ1-2; a possible D gene is TRBD1 (5 bases). Between the trimmed V and J ends, which lost 4 bases and 8 bases, there was a span of 15 bases. CDR3 length: 13 amino acids. In germline, CDR1 is SGHRS, CDR2 YFSETQ. The DNA of the CDR3 is TGCGCCAGCAGCCCTATCAGGGCTAGGGGCTACACCTTC. The encoded protein is CASSPIRARGYTF. Looking up the rest from reference TRBV5-1 and TRBJ1-2 gives the full variable domain: KAGVTQTPRYLIKTRGQQVTLSCSPISGHRSVSWYQQTPGQGLQFLFEYFSETQRNKGNFPGRFSGRQFSNSRSEMNVSTLELGDSALYLCASSPIRARGYTFGSGTRLTVV.

This chain uses TRBV9 with TRBJ2-3, with 12 bases lining up with TRBD2. The V gene end was trimmed by 4 bases and the J gene end by 1 base; junction bases not matched to a gene: 4. Germline assignment: CDR1 SGDLS and CDR2 YYNGEE. This CDR3 contains 16 residues. Here the CDR3 DNA reads TGTGCCAGCAGCCCCCGACTAGCGGGGGGCACAGATACGCAGTATTTT. This translates into CASSPRLAGGTDTQYF.

V is TRBV4-2 and J is TRBJ1-1, with 12 bases that match TRBD1. CDR3 length: 16 amino acids. Germline loops: CDR1 LGHNA, CDR2 YNFKEQ. The trim removed 5 bases at V and 11 bases at J, leaving 15 bases unmatched. The CDR3 here is CASSASQPGTGGLAFF. For the CDR3, the DNA is TGTGCCAGCAGCGCGTCCCAACCCGGGACAGGGGGCTTGGCTTTCTTT.

This chain links TRBV28 with TRBJ1-5; D is undetermined. Germline V gene lookup returns CDR1 MDHEN and CDR2 SYDVKM. Trimming stripped 6 bases from V and 7 bases from J, with 7 bases between. This CDR3 comprises 11 residues. The CDR3: CASSQNQPQHF. DNA of the CDR3: TGTGCCAGCAGCCAGAACCAGCCCCAGCATTTT.